This T cell receptor beta chain appears in the sequencing data of a study of regulatory T cells in long-lasting Graves disease. A few counts support this clonotype. Arm-PCR of CDR3 regions and iRepertoire HTBI primers were used to build TCR beta libraries. TCRdb independently ran MiXCR on the multiplex PCR reads; one entry per CDR3 protein. Altogether about 530,000 distinct CDR3 sequences are present, about 15% being singletons, with the ten largest covering 20% to 30%. The CDR3 totals 14 residues. The V end was cut by 2 bases, the J end by 4 bases, with 12 bases between. Germline loops: CDR1 MGHRA, CDR2 YSYEKL. As for time point: newly diagnosed GD, antithyroid drugs for less than 3 months. Scientists built the TCR library using RNA that was extracted from PBMCs. Separately, the same data were catalogued under a study of T cells in Graves' hyperthyroidism and ophthalmopathy. As that study records: The model foresaw ophthalmopathy a median approximately 6.3 months prior to onset.

This TCR came from a woman aged 35-65 years with Graves disease. Material: peripheral blood mononuclear cells (PBMCs), obtained at new diagnosis, from a patient treated with antithyroid drugs. This rearrangement joins TRBV4-1 to TRBJ2-7; weak D call: TRBD2 (7 bases). CDR3 in DNA: TGCGCCAGCAGCCAATTCGAGGGGGGGTACGAGCAGTACTTC. Protein sequence: CASSQFEGGYEQYF.